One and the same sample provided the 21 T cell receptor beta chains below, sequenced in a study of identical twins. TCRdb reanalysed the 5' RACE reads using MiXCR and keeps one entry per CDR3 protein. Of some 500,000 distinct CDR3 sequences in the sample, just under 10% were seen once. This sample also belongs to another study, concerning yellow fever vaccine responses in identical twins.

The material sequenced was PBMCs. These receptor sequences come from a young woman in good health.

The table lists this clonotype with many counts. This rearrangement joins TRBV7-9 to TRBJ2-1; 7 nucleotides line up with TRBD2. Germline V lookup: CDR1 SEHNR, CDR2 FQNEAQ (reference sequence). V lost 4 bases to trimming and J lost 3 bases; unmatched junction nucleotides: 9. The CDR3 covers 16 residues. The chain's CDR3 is CASSSGREPNYNEQFF. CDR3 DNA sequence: TGTGCCAGCAGCTCTGGGCGGGAGCCTAACTACAATGAGCAGTTCTTC.

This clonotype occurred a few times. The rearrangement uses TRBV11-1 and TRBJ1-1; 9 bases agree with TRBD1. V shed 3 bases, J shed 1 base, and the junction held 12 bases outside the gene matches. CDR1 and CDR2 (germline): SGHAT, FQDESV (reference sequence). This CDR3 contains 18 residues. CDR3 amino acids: CASSFPRDRAEGNTEAFF. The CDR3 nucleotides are TGTGCCAGCAGCTTCCCCAGGGACAGGGCGGAGGGGAACACTGAAGCTTTCTTT.

In DNA form, the CDR3 reads TGCGCCAGCAGCCAAACAGGGAAATATGAGCAGTTCTTC. Translating gives CASSQTGKYEQFF. The V call is TRBV4-3, the J call TRBJ2-1, with D tentatively TRBD1 (6 bases). The CDR3 is made up of 13 amino acids. Trimming pared 2 bases from V and 8 bases from J, leaving 10 bases between. Germline V CDR1 and CDR2: LGHNA, YSLEER.

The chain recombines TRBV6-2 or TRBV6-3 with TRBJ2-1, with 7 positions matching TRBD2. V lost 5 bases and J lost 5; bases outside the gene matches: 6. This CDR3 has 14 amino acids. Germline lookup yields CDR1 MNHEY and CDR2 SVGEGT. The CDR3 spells CASSPLGRDNEQFF. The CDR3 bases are TGTGCCAGCAGTCCCCTAGGGAGGGACAATGAGCAGTTCTTC.

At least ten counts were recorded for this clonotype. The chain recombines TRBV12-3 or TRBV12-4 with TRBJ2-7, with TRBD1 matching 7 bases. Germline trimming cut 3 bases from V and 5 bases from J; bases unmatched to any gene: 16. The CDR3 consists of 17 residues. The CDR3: CASSLLLNRDSPNEQYF. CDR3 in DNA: TGTGCCAGCAGTTTGCTACTAAACCGGGACAGTCCCAACGAGCAGTACTTC.

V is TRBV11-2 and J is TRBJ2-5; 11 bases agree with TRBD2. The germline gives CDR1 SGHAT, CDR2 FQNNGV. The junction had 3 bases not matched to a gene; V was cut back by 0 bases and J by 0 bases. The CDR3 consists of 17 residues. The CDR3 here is CASSLEGLAAYQETQYF. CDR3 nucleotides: TGTGCCAGCAGCTTAGAGGGACTAGCGGCGTACCAAGAGACCCAGTACTTC.

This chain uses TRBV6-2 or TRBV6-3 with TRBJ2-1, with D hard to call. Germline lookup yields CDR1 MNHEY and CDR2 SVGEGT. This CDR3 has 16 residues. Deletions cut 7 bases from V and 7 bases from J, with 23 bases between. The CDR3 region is CASKAQRTLFWNEQFF. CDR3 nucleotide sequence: TGTGCCAGCAAGGCGCAGCGCACCCTGTTCTGGAATGAGCAGTTCTTC.

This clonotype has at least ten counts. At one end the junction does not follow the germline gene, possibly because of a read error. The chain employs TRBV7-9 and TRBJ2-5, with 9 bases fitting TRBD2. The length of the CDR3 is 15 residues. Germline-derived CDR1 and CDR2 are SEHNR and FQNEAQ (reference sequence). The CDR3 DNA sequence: TGCGCCAGCAGCTTGGTTGCGGGGGGGCCGGAGACCCAGTACTTC. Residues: CASSLVAGGPETQYF.

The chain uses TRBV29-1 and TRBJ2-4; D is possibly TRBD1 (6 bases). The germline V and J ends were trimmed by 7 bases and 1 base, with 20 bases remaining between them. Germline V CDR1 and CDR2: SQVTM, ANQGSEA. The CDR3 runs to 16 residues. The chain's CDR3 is CSAEVQGEGAKNIQYF. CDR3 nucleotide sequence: TGCAGCGCCGAAGTACAGGGAGAGGGGGCCAAAAACATTCAGTACTTC. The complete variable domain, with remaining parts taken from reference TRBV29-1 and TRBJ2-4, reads SAVISQKPSRDICQRGTSLTIQCQVDSQVTMMFWYRQQPGQSLTLIATANQGSEATYESGFVIDKFPISRPNLTFSTLTVSNMSPEDSSIYLCSAEVQGEGAKNIQYFGAGTRLSVL.

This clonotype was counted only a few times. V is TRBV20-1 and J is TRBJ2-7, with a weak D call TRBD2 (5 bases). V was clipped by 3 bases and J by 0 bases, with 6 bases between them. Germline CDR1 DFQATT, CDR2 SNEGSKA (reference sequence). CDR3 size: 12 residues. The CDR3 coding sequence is TGCAGTGCTAGCGGGGTCTCCTACGAGCAGTACTTC. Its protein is CSASGVSYEQYF.

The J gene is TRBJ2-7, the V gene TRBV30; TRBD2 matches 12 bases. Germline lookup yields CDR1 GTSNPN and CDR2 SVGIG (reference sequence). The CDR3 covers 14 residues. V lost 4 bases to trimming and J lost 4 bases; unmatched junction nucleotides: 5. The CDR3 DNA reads TGTGCCTGGACCCCCGGGACTAGCGGGTACGAGCAGTACTTC. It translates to CAWTPGTSGYEQYF.

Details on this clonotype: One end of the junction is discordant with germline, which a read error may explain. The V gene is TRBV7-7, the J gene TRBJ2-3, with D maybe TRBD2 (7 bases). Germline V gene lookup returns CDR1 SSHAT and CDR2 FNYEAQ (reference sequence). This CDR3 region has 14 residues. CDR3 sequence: CASSPDRTSDTQYF. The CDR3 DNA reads TGTGCTAGCAGCCCAGACAGGACTAGTGATACGCAGTATTTT.

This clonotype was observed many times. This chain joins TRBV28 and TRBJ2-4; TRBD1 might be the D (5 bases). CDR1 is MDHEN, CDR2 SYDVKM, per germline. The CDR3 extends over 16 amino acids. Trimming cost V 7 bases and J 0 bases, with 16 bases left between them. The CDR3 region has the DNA TGTGCCAGCAAGCCTACAGGAATTGTAGCCAAAAACATTCAGTACTTC. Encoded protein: CASKPTGIVAKNIQYF. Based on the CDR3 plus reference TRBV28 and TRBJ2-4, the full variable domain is DVKVTQSSRYLVKRTGEKVFLECVQDMDHENMFWYRQDPGLGLRLIYFSYDVKMKEKGDIPEGYSVSREKKERFSLILESASTNQTSMYLCASKPTGIVAKNIQYFGAGTRLSVL.

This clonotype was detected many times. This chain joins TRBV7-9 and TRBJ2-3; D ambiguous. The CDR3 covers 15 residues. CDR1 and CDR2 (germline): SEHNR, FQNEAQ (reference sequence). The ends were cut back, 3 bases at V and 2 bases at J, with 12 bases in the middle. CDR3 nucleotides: TGTGCCAGCAGCTTCTTCCTCGGGTTCACAGATACGCAGTATTTT. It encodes CASSFFLGFTDTQYF.

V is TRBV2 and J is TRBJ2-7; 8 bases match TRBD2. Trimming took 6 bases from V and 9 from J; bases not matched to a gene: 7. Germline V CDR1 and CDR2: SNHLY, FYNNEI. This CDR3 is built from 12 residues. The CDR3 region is CASRRTSSVQYF. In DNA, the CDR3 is TGTGCCAGCAGGAGGACTAGCTCGGTGCAGTACTTC. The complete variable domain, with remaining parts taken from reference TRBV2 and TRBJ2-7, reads EPEVTQTPSHQVTQMGQEVILRCVPISNHLYFYWYRQILGQKVEFLVSFYNNEISEKSEIFDDQFSVERPDGSNFTLKIRSTKLEDSAMYFCASRRTSSVQYFGPGTRLTVT.

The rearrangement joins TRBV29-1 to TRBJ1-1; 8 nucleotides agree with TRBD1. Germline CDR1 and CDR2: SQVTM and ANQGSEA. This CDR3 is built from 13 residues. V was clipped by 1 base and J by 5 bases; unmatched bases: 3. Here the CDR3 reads CSVEGTGSTEAFF. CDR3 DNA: TGCAGCGTTGAAGGGACAGGGAGTACTGAAGCTTTCTTT.

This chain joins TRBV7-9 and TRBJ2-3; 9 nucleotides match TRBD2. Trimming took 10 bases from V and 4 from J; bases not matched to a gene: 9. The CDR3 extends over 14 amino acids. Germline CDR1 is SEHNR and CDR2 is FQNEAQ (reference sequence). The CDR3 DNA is TGTGCCACCCAAGGGCGGGAGGGCCCAGATACGCAGTATTTT. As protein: CATQGREGPDTQYF.

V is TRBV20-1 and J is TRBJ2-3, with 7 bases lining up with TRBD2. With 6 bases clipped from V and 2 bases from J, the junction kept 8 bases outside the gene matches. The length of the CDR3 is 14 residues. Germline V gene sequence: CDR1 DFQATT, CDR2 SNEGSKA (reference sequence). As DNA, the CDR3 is TGCAGTGCGACCGGGACTATATCCACAGATACGCAGTATTTT. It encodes CSATGTISTDTQYF.

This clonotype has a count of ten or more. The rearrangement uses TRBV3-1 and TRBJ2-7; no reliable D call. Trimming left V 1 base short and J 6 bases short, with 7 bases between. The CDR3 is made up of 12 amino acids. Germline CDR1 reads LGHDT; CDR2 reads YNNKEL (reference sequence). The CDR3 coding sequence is TGTGCCAGCAGCCAAGTTAAGGGCGAGCAGTACTTC. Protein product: CASSQVKGEQYF.

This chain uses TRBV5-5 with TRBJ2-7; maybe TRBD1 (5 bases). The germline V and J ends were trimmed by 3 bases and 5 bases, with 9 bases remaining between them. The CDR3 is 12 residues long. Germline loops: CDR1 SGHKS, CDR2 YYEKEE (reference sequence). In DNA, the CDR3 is TGTGCCAGCAGCTGGACAACCGACGAGCAGTACTTC. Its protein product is CASSWTTDEQYF.

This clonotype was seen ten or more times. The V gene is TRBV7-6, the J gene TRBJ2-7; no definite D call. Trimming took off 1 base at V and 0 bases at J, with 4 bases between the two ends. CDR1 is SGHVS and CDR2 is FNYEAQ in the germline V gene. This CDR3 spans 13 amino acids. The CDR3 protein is CASSLVHSYEQYF. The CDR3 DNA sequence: TGTGCCAGCAGCTTAGTGCACTCCTACGAGCAGTACTTC.